The entry below describes one T cell receptor (beta chain). The clone's antigen remains unknown. No much larger clonotype is one base removed from it; base qualities were not supplied. CDR1 is given as SQVTM and CDR2 as ANQGSEA, both from the germline V gene. V lost 5 bases and J lost 6 bases, and the count of bases not matched to a germline gene is 7. The CDR3, cysteine through phenylalanine, is 13 amino acids long. Only the CDR3 region is kept as DNA, spanning 39 bases read in frame from base 1. This sample was included in a study of blood T cell repertoires in COVID-19 (dated by TCRdb to 2019 to 2021). With respect to the entire study: Samples covering the acute and convalescent phases of COVID-19 were provided by collaborators in the United States, Italy and Spain. The prospective study material was composed of cDNA or gDNA derived from T cells, B-cell-depleted T cells, or PBMCs. The repertoires were released in a freely available public database meant as a resource for research on the immune response to SARS-CoV-2. Where HLA class I and class II types were available, the types were taken from metadata supplied by the sample provider, not from assay-based typing. Deeply sampled blood TCRbeta repertoires from subjects exposed to, actively infected with, or recovered from COVID-19 were included in the dataset. The samples were drawn from the first 160 participants of the ongoing ImmuneRACE study and from over 950 subjects provided by 6 global collaborators. Sample metadata almost always included a de-identified subject ID, COVID-19 status, age in years and sex.

The collaborating institutions used their own protocols to collect whole blood in K2EDTA tubes. Collaborator samples were shipped for TCRbeta analysis as frozen whole blood, isolated PBMCs, or DNA extracted from either sample type. Here is what the overall study found, with its caveats: The amount of clinical and demographic metadata varied by source and participant and was provided uncurated.

TCRbeta CDR3 regions were amplified from genomic DNA using the immunoSEQ Assay, a bias-controlled multiplex PCR. In the authors' own workflow: Nucleated cell counts per sample were estimated from amplification of reference gene primers within the assay. To quantify the absolute abundance of each unique TCRbeta CDR3 rearrangement, sequence reads were collapsed and filtered. For each sample, productive Simpson clonality was calculated by taking the square root of Simpson's diversity index across productive rearrangements. TCRdb stores this immuneACCESS table with in-frame sequences only. Part of the clones is absent; in the studies checked, under half of the shortfall reflects unresolved V genes, and no reason is known for the rest. Clone size and the V and J calls come from that table; the DNA yielded D and trimming. This sample is represented by about 69,000 clones; 85% to 90% of them were singletons. The ten largest make up 5% to 6% of the sample.

Recombination connected TRBV29-1 to TRBJ1-1; 9 bases in the junction line up with TRBD1. Input material: peripheral blood. The receptor comes from a man over 45 with acute or convalescent COVID-19. The CDR3 has the sequence CSVKWGQGSEAFF. The nucleotide sequence reads as follows: TGCAGCGTTAAGTGGGGACAGGGCTCTGAAGCTTTCTTT. With all but the CDR3 taken from the reference TRBV29-1 and TRBJ1-1 genes, the full variable domain is: SAVISQKPSRDICQRGTSLTIQCQVDSQVTMMFWYRQQPGQSLTLIATANQGSEATYESGFVIDKFPISRPNLTFSTLTVSNMSPEDSSIYLCSVKWGQGSEAFFGQGTRLTVV.